Described below is a single T cell receptor (beta chain) sequence and its context. Its antigen is unknown. No base-level quality is on record; no much larger clone is a single base apart. The source of the sample is a study of shared clonotypes between healthy human individuals (dated by TCRdb to 2019 to 2021). Notes on the research overall: The cohort included a few men and a couple of women between 18 and 49 years of age. For each donor, CD4 naive and CD4 memory were each run on three plates, CD8 naive on two plates, and CD8 memory on one plate. To estimate repertoire size and how much clonotypes are shared between individuals, the study performed deep sequencing of blood TCR repertoires from about 5 healthy adults. To increase sequencing depth and limit assay-specific biases, TCR repertoire library preparation and sequencing were carried out by different laboratories using diverse techniques. Between about 0.8 and 9 billion PBMCs per donor were obtained by leukapheresis. The research as a whole found: Pairwise subsampling indicated that sequencing depth was expected to affect the degree of clonotype sharing among donors. Sharing across a handful of donors was observed for around 4.8% of naive CD4, under 4% of naive CD8, 2% to 2.5% of memory CD4, and 0.4% of memory CD8 clonotypes. Naive subsets generally had larger estimated clonotype richness than memory subsets did. Clonotypes shared by all four sorted-subset donors showed higher generation probabilities than non-shared clonotypes. Even with the large sequencing depth, rarefaction of the sorted-subset datasets indicated that sequencing was incomplete. Only blood was sampled, and tissue TCR repertoires likely differ from those in blood. The genetic and exposure-history diversity represented was limited by the small number of donors.

Using the deep immunoSEQ assay, multiplex PCR amplified TCR CDR3 regions from genomic DNA. Extracted genomic DNA from each cell subset was distributed evenly across all wells of several immunoSEQ 96-well plates, and each plate was treated as a replicate. Each replicate PCR for sorted subsets received approximately 200 ng genomic DNA, equal to tens of thousands of T cell genomes. The purified libraries were quantified using a Qubit 3.0 fluorometer, sized with a Bioanalyzer 2100, and then quantified again using the KAPA Library Quantification kit. Each immunoSEQ 96-well plate was sequenced on its own single-read 150-cycle Illumina NextSeq 550 flow cell. Regarding the original processing steps: The immunoSEQ output contained only junctional sequences without quality scores, so filtering could not match that applied to full-length reads. Sequences were annotated with PyIR, a Python wrapper for IgBLAST v1.9, and V/J genes and CDR3 were assigned using IMGT germline references. Reads were filtered out if the reads had weak V/J assignments (E-value above 1e-6), no CDR3, stop codons, out-of-frame junctions, or ambiguous translated residues. A V3J clonotype was defined by an identical inferred V gene, J gene, and CDR3 amino acid sequence. Percentage overlap between repertoires was calculated by dividing the number of shared unique clonotypes by the size of the smaller repertoire. Repertoire richness was assessed with RTK rarefaction, the Chao1 estimator, and Recon v2.1 estimates of unobserved clonotypes. For all TCRbeta clonotypes obtained by the gDNA method from a few donors, generation probabilities were computed with OLGA. Entries here come from immuneACCESS through TCRdb and include only in-frame sequences with V and J called. Some clones fail to appear in such tables; in the studies checked, an unresolved V gene covers under half of the shortfall, and the cause of the remainder is unknown. V and J calls and clone size follow that table, whereas D and trimming were derived from the DNA. In this sample the table shows roughly 660,000 clones, less than 95% of which occur a single time. 30% to 40% of the sample is in the top ten clones.

Trimming accounts for 6 bases at V and 2 bases at J, while the number of junction bases matched to no gene is 12. CDR1 and CDR2 are drawn from the germline V gene (reference sequence): MNHEY, SMNVEV. The CDR3 measures 18 amino acids from cysteine to phenylalanine. The read is trimmed to its CDR3 DNA, 54 bases read in frame from base 1. The donors were healthy, HIV-negative adults with no recently reported acute infections or vaccinations. Every donor was a Caucasian adult living in Nashville, Tennessee, USA. CD8 memory samples combined magnetically selected CD45RO+ cells with CCR7-negative CD45RA+ effector memory (TemRA) cells. Blood was collected by leukapheresis, and PBMCs were isolated by Ficoll-Histopaque density gradient centrifugation and then cryopreserved in liquid nitrogen vapor phase. Purity and quantity of every magnetically sorted T cell population were checked by analytical flow cytometry. Each sorted fraction had its genomic DNA isolated and then quantified by UV absorbance on a Nanodrop 2000c.

Sequenced input: memory CD8+ T cells from PBMCs. The cell subset or site label of this sample denotes: CD45RO+ cells pooled with CCR7-negative TemRA cells. This TCR derives from a man aged 18 to 30 in good health. Some clones in this sample may be carry-over from other donors' samples. The chain is encoded by TRBV27 joined to TRBJ1-5; TRBD1 agrees with 11 junctional bases. Here the CDR3 is given as CASSRTGTGGVGNQPQHF. Here is the DNA: TGTGCCAGCAGCCGAACCGGGACAGGGGGAGTGGGCAATCAGCCCCAGCATTTT.